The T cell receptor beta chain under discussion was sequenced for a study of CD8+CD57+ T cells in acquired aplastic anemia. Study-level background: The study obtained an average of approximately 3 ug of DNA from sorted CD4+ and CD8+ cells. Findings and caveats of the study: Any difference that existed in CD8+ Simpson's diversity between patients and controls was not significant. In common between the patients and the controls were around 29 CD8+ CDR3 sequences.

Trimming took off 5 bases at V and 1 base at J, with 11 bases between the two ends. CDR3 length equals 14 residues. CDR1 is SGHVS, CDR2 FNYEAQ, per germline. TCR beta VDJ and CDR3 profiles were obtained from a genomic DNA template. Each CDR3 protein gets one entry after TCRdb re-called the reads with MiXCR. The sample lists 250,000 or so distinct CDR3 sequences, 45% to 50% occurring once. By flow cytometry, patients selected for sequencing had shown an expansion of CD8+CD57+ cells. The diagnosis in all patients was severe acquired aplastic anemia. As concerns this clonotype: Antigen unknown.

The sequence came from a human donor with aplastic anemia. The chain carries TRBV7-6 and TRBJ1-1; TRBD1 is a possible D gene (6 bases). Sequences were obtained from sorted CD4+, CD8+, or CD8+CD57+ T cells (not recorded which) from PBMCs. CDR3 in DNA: TGTGCCAGCAGCCCTAGACAGGCGAACACTGAAGCTTTCTTT. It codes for CASSPRQANTEAFF.